The entry that follows covers one T cell receptor (beta chain) sequence. These data originate in a study of blood T cells in healthy people across ages. Primed by a sample-barcoded 5' primer and a J-beta primer mix, a second PCR proceeded for about 7 to 12 cycles. MiXCR, applied by TCRdb to the 5' RACE reads, yields one record per CDR3 protein. Of 1.5 million to 2 million distinct CDR3 sequences in the sample, 30% to 40% were seen once. The source material was blood. This sequence originates from a human donor in good health.

The CDR3 sequence is CSMGTDRYEQYF. CDR3 nucleotides: TGCAGCATGGGGACAGACCGATACGAGCAGTACTTC. V gene TRBV29-1 combines with J gene TRBJ2-7; TRBD1 aligns across 7 bases. The junction had 8 bases not matched to a gene; V was cut back by 8 bases and J by 4 bases. Germline-derived CDR1 and CDR2 are SQVTM and ANQGSEA. The CDR3 is made up of 12 amino acids.